These 27 T cell receptor beta chains were sequenced from one sample in a study of T-cell reconstitution after alpha-beta-depleted transplantation in children. Unique molecular identifiers were incorporated during preparation of the TCRbeta library. One entry per CDR3 protein results from TCRdb running MiXCR on the PCR reads. The top ten hold around 5.8% of the sample, which has some 490,000 distinct CDR3 sequences, around 13% seen once. Sequencing was performed on PBMCs from the stem cell graft donor, taken from the stem cell graft. The receptors come from a human donor who donated a stem cell graft to a child with combined immunodeficiency.

In this sample, this clonotype turned up once. One junction end does not reproduce the germline sequence, and a read error may be involved. This rearrangement joins TRBV30 to TRBJ2-2; D might be TRBD2 (5 bases). The CDR3 is made up of 11 amino acids. The germline V gene encodes CDR1 GTSNPN and CDR2 SVGIG (reference sequence). The CDR3 here is CAWGRAGELFF. The CDR3 DNA sequence: TGTGCCTGGGGACGGGCCGGGGAGTTGTTTTTT.

The sample holds many counts of this clonotype. CDR3 bases: TGTGCCAGCACCCTCGGGGATACGCAGTATTTT. Its protein is CASTLGDTQYF. This sequence joins TRBV12-3 or TRBV12-4 and TRBJ2-3; D unclear. Trimming shortened V by 7 bases and J by 6 bases, and 8 bases separated the two germline ends. The CDR3 extends over 11 amino acids.

The V call is TRBV15, the J call TRBJ2-1, with 11 bases that match TRBD2. The CDR3 loop spans 15 amino acids. V lost 8 bases, J lost 4 bases, and 7 bases stayed unmatched. Per germline, CDR1 LNHNV and CDR2 YYDKDF (reference sequence). The CDR3 spells CATAMTSGIYNEQFF. DNA of the CDR3: TGTGCCACCGCGATGACTAGCGGGATTTACAATGAGCAGTTCTTC.

This clonotype was seen repeatedly, ten times or more. The chain uses TRBV29-1 and TRBJ2-2, with a possible D match to TRBD2 (5 bases). Looked up from germline, CDR1 is SQVTM and CDR2 is ANQGSEA. The CDR3 covers 14 residues. Trimming removed 5 bases from V and 0 bases from J, with 10 bases in between. Written as DNA, the CDR3 is TGCAGCGTTCCGGGAACGCCGAACACCGGGGAGCTGTTTTTT. It encodes CSVPGTPNTGELFF.

The table lists this clonotype with a few counts. V usage is TRBV24-1 and J usage is TRBJ2-3, with TRBD2 matching over 10 bases. Looked up from germline, CDR1 is KGHDR and CDR2 is SFDVKD. This CDR3 has 16 residues. V gave up 5 bases and J gave up 4 bases; unmatched junction bases: 8. This CDR3 reads CATSASSGRRADTQYF. In DNA form, the CDR3 reads TGTGCCACCAGTGCGTCTAGCGGGAGACGGGCAGATACGCAGTATTTT.

This clonotype has just a few counts. The chain links TRBV12-3 or TRBV12-4 to TRBJ2-1; D possibly corresponds to TRBD1 (6 bases). Trimming shortened V by 1 base and J by 2 bases, and 9 bases separated the two germline ends. The CDR3 consists of 15 residues. Here the CDR3 reads CASSLVGAAYNEQFF. The CDR3 DNA reads TGTGCCAGCAGTTTAGTGGGGGCTGCCTACAATGAGCAGTTCTTC.

J is TRBJ2-7 and V is TRBV6-1; D unclear. Looked up from germline, CDR1 is MNHNS and CDR2 is SASEGT. Trimming pared 2 bases from V and 0 bases from J, leaving 11 bases between. The CDR3 loop spans 15 amino acids. CDR3 protein: CASSEWTSYSYEQYF. CDR3 bases: TGTGCCAGCAGTGAATGGACCAGTTACTCCTACGAGCAGTACTTC.

The chain employs TRBV3-1 and TRBJ2-7; TRBD1 is a possible D gene (5 bases). Trimming pared 0 bases from V and 6 bases from J, leaving 18 bases between. This CDR3 is built from 16 residues. Germline V gives CDR1 LGHDT, CDR2 YNNKEL (reference sequence). CDR3 nucleotides: TGTGCCAGCAGCCAAGACTATCGGGCAGGGAAGATCGAGCAGTACTTC. Translation: CASSQDYRAGKIEQYF.

This clonotype was observed a handful of times. The chain recombines TRBV3-1 with TRBJ1-6; no firm D call. The CDR3 loop spans 12 amino acids. Per germline, CDR1 LGHDT and CDR2 YNNKEL (reference sequence). Trimming stripped 8 bases from V and 8 bases from J, with 10 bases between. The CDR3 DNA sequence: TGTGCCAGCCGTGGAATGGATTCACCCCTCCACTTT. Translation gives CASRGMDSPLHF.

This clonotype was counted only a few times. This chain connects TRBV20-1 to TRBJ1-6, with 8 bases lining up with TRBD1. Germline-derived CDR1 and CDR2 are DFQATT and SNEGSKA (reference sequence). The junction had 11 bases not matched to a gene; V was cut back by 6 bases and J by 10 bases. This CDR3 spans 14 amino acids. The CDR3 region has the DNA TGCAGTGCAGAAGGACAGGGAGGGAGCTCACCCCTCCACTTT. Translating it yields CSAEGQGGSSPLHF.

V and J are TRBV7-8 and TRBJ2-2, with 9 bases matching TRBD2. Germline CDR1 and CDR2: SGHVS and FQNEAQ. The CDR3 sequence is 16 residues long. V was clipped by 1 base and J by 7 bases; unmatched bases: 7. CDR3 sequence (DNA): TGTGCCAGCAGCTTAGTGAGCGTAGCGGGAGTCGGGGAGCTGTTTTTT. Its translation is CASSLVSVAGVGELFF.

This clonotype was seen a few times. The chain couples TRBV20-1 to TRBJ2-7; weak D call: TRBD2 (7 bases). Per germline, CDR1 DFQATT and CDR2 SNEGSKA (reference sequence). V lost 1 base to trimming and J lost 3 bases, with 13 bases between them. CDR3 length: 14 amino acids. As DNA, the CDR3 is TGCAGTGCTAGAGTTCGGGGGGCCCACTACGAGCAGTACTTC. The encoded protein is CSARVRGAHYEQYF.

This clonotype was counted only a few times. This rearrangement joins TRBV2 to TRBJ2-1; 8 nucleotides align to TRBD1. CDR1 and CDR2 from the germline V gene are SNHLY and FYNNEI. Trimming took 3 bases from V and 6 from J; bases not matched to a gene: 7. The CDR3 sequence is 15 residues long. CDR3 amino acids: CASSEMGQAGNEQFF. The CDR3 nucleotides read TGTGCCAGCAGTGAGATGGGACAGGCTGGCAATGAGCAGTTCTTC.

This clonotype has only a few counts. The chain employs TRBV6-2 or TRBV6-3 and TRBJ2-7, with 7 bases matching TRBD1. With V trimmed by 2 bases and J by 3 bases, 4 bases remained unmatched. Germline V gene lookup returns CDR1 MNHEY and CDR2 SVGEGT. This CDR3 contains 14 residues. The CDR3 DNA follows: TGTGCCAGCAGTTACAGGGGGCATGGCTACGAGCAGTACTTC. Protein product: CASSYRGHGYEQYF.

This clonotype was detected only a few times. The rearrangement uses TRBV20-1 and TRBJ1-1; D uncertain. CDR1 DFQATT and CDR2 SNEGSKA come from the germline V gene (reference sequence). V was trimmed by 6 bases and J by 0 bases, leaving 14 bases between them. CDR3 size: 14 residues. The CDR3 DNA follows: TGCAGTGCCCTCGGGGATGGAGTGAACACTGAAGCTTTCTTT. Translated: CSALGDGVNTEAFF.

This clonotype has just a few counts. The chain combines TRBV12-3 or TRBV12-4 with TRBJ2-2; TRBD2 matches 7 bases. The CDR3 contains 14 residues. With V trimmed by 2 bases and J by 6 bases, 3 bases remained unmatched. For the CDR3, the DNA is TGTGCCAGCAGTTTACTCGCGGGGGCCGGGGAGCTGTTTTTT. It encodes CASSLLAGAGELFF.

This clonotype was recorded a few times. The chain recombines TRBV9 with TRBJ2-3, with TRBD2 as a possible D gene (6 bases). CDR3 size: 14 residues. The germline V and J ends were trimmed by 2 bases and 3 bases, with 10 bases remaining between them. CDR1 and CDR2 (germline): SGDLS, YYNGEE. CDR3 DNA: TGTGCCAGCAGCGTGACTAGTACAACAGATACGCAGTATTTT. Residues: CASSVTSTTDTQYF.

The chain recombines TRBV10-3 with TRBJ2-2; D is possibly TRBD1 or TRBD2 (5 bases each). V was shortened by 8 bases and J by 13 bases, with 23 bases between the two germline ends. The germline V gene has CDR1 ENHRY and CDR2 SYGVKD. The CDR3 extends over 14 amino acids. The CDR3 protein is CAIGSGTESSRLFF. In nucleotides, the CDR3 is TGTGCCATCGGATCCGGGACCGAGTCTAGTCGGCTGTTTTTT.

The table lists this clonotype with many counts. The CDR3 DNA sequence: TGTGCCATCAGTACCTCAGCGGGGCCCACAGATACGCAGTATTTT. Translating it yields CAISTSAGPTDTQYF. The chain is built from TRBV10-3 and TRBJ2-3, with TRBD2 identical over 7 bases. CDR1 ENHRY and CDR2 SYGVKD come from the germline V gene. There are 15 residues in the CDR3. The V segment lost 5 bases and the J segment 2 bases; nucleotides outside the gene matches: 7.

This clonotype came up a few times. This sequence joins TRBV13 and TRBJ2-3; the D is unclear. Trimming cost V 0 bases and J 2 bases, with 6 bases left between them. The germline CDR1 and CDR2 sequences are PRHDT and FYEKMQ (reference sequence). This CDR3 is built from 14 residues. CDR3 nucleotides: TGTGCCAGCAGCTTAGGGGCCCACACAGATACGCAGTATTTT. It yields the protein CASSLGAHTDTQYF.

CDR3 coding DNA: TGTGCCAGCAGCGGTTCTCTGGGACTAGCGTTTATCCCAACCTACAATGAGCAGTTCTTC. It encodes CASSGSLGLAFIPTYNEQFF. The rearrangement joins TRBV9 to TRBJ2-1; 10 nucleotides align to TRBD2. CDR1 and CDR2 (germline): SGDLS, YYNGEE. J gave up 2 bases and V 3 bases, and 17 bases lay outside the gene matches. The CDR3 has 20 residues.

This clonotype was observed a few times. The rearrangement links TRBV5-1 to TRBJ2-1; no clear D. Germline loops: CDR1 SGHRS, CDR2 YFSETQ. Trimming pared 2 bases from V and 6 bases from J, leaving 9 bases between. This CDR3 has 13 amino acids. The CDR3 DNA sequence: TGCGCCAGCAGCTTTTCCTGGACCAATGAGCAGTTCTTC. Its translation is CASSFSWTNEQFF.

This clonotype has ten or more counts. The chain links TRBV7-9 to TRBJ2-7, with 7 bases fitting TRBD1. The germline CDR1 and CDR2 sequences are SEHNR and FQNEAQ (reference sequence). The CDR3 is 15 amino acids. The trim removed 5 bases at V and 5 bases at J, leaving 12 bases unmatched. The CDR3 protein is CASSPSDRSRNEQYF. The CDR3 coding sequence is TGTGCCAGCAGCCCCTCGGACAGGTCTCGGAACGAGCAGTACTTC.

V gene TRBV11-2 combines with J gene TRBJ2-7; D is ambiguous. Trimming left V 0 bases short and J 4 bases short, with 10 bases between. This CDR3 has 14 residues. Looked up from germline, CDR1 is SGHAT and CDR2 is FQNNGV. This CDR3 is CASSLDTIFYEQYF. CDR3 sequence (DNA): TGTGCCAGCAGCTTAGACACCATCTTTTACGAGCAGTACTTC.

In its sample, this clonotype was seen a few times. The chain carries TRBV7-9 and TRBJ1-2, with TRBD1 matching 10 bases. Germline V gene sequence: CDR1 SEHNR, CDR2 FQNEAQ (reference sequence). There are 16 residues in the CDR3. The J segment lost 2 bases and the V segment lost 5 bases, leaving 8 bases of the junction unmatched. The CDR3 loop is CASSRGQGRLNYGYTF. The CDR3 DNA is TGTGCCAGCAGCCGGGGACAGGGGCGATTGAACTATGGCTACACCTTC.

As for this clonotype: A read error is possible here, since a much larger clone lies one base away. V usage is TRBV12-3 or TRBV12-4 and J usage is TRBJ2-1; TRBD2 aligns across 12 bases. This CDR3 spans 15 amino acids. With 6 bases clipped from V and 6 bases from J, the junction kept 6 bases outside the gene matches. The chain's CDR3 is CASSFTSGGFNEQFF. The DNA for the CDR3 is TGTGCCAGCAGCTTCACTAGCGGGGGGTTCAATGAGCAGTTCTTC.

The genes are TRBV3-1 and TRBJ1-1, with D possibly being TRBD1 (6 bases). V lost 2 bases, J lost 4 bases, and 11 bases lay in between. This CDR3 is built from 14 residues. Germline lookup yields CDR1 LGHDT and CDR2 YNNKEL (reference sequence). The CDR3 DNA is TGTGCCAGCAGCCAAAATCAGGGGACCACTGAAGCTTTCTTT. This encodes CASSQNQGTTEAFF.